The 30 T cell receptor beta chains reported below all come from one sample, sequenced in a study of cytomegalovirus exposure and HLA in healthy donors. The repertoire was sequenced with immunoSEQ multiplex PCR; TCRdb's copy has only in-frame clones and lacks some. The sample has 90,000 to 150,000 clones, about 84% seen once; the top ten hold about 2%. Input material: PBMCs. These receptors were collected from a woman aged 25-40 years in good health and CMV-seronegative.

V gene TRBV6-6 combines with J gene TRBJ1-1; possibly TRBD1 for D (6 bases). The V end was cut by 4 bases, the J end by 3 bases, with 12 bases between. Germline assignment: CDR1 MNHNY and CDR2 SVGAGI (reference sequence). This CDR3 is 14 amino acids long. The CDR3 protein is CASSSSQGHTEAFF. The CDR3 coding sequence is TGTGCCAGCAGTTCCTCACAGGGACACACTGAAGCTTTCTTT.

V and J are TRBV4-3 and TRBJ1-2; weak D call: TRBD1 (6 bases). The CDR3 consists of 15 residues. The germline V gene encodes CDR1 LGHNA and CDR2 YSLEER. Trimming stripped 0 bases from V and 4 bases from J, with 12 bases between. The CDR3 nucleotides read TGCGCCAGCAGCCAAGAGGCCAGGGGAAGCTATGGCTACACCTTC. The encoded protein is CASSQEARGSYGYTF.

The DNA for the CDR3 is TGTGCCAGCAGCTTGAAGGGGGCAGATACGCAGTATTTT. Translating it yields CASSLKGADTQYF. The chain employs TRBV5-4 and TRBJ2-3, with D possibly TRBD1 on 6 matching bases. Germline loops: CDR1 SGHNT, CDR2 YYREEE (reference sequence). The CDR3 contains 13 residues. V lost 1 base to trimming and J lost 4 bases, with 7 bases between them.

The genes are TRBV14 and TRBJ2-1, with 8 nucleotides matching TRBD1. The CDR3 extends over 15 amino acids. Germline V gene lookup returns CDR1 SGHDN and CDR2 FVKESK. With 4 bases clipped from V and 4 bases from J, the junction kept 6 bases outside the gene matches. CDR3: CASSRTTGVYNEQFF. The CDR3 DNA reads as TGTGCCAGCAGCCGGACGACAGGGGTGTACAATGAGCAGTTCTTC.

J is TRBJ1-2 and V is TRBV6-5; 7 bases agree with TRBD1. The CDR3 has 13 amino acids. Germline lookup yields CDR1 MNHEY and CDR2 SVGAGI. Unmatched junction bases numbered 5, after V lost 2 bases and J lost 8 bases. CDR3 region: CASSYGQGDGYTF. CDR3 coding DNA: TGTGCCAGCAGTTACGGTCAGGGGGACGGCTACACCTTC.

The V gene is TRBV6-6, the J gene TRBJ1-2, with a tentative D call TRBD1 (6 bases). Germline CDR1 is MNHNY and CDR2 is SVGAGI (reference sequence). The CDR3 has 13 amino acids. V was pared by 6 bases and J by 4 bases, with 12 bases between. The CDR3 here is CASREQGFYGYTF. The CDR3 region has the DNA TGTGCCAGCAGGGAACAGGGATTCTATGGCTACACCTTC.

This chain connects TRBV2 to TRBJ1-2, with 7 positions matching TRBD1. Losses at the gene ends were 6 bases for V and 3 bases for J; bases not matched to a gene: 7. The CDR3 is 14 residues long. Germline V gene sequence: CDR1 SNHLY, CDR2 FYNNEI. CDR3 residues: CASRTSGTDYGYTF. The CDR3 region has the DNA TGTGCCAGCAGGACATCGGGGACAGACTATGGCTACACCTTC.

The chain is built from TRBV27 and TRBJ2-1; TRBD2 agrees at 11 bases. Trimming removed 5 bases from V and 2 bases from J; junction bases left unmatched: 5. This CDR3 has 16 amino acids. Germline values: CDR1 MNHEY, CDR2 SMNVEV (reference sequence). The DNA of the CDR3 is TGTGCCAGCAGTATAGCGGGGGGGCGAGCCTACAATGAGCAGTTCTTC. Its translation is CASSIAGGRAYNEQFF.

The V and J genes are TRBV5-5 and TRBJ2-3; 8 positions agree with TRBD1. The CDR3 spans 16 residues. Per the germline V gene, CDR1 is SGHKS and CDR2 is YYEKEE (reference sequence). V lost 4 bases, J lost 0 bases, and 7 bases stayed unmatched. The CDR3 region is CASSAGQGHSTDTQYF. Written as DNA, the CDR3 is TGTGCCAGCAGCGCCGGACAGGGCCACAGCACAGATACGCAGTATTTT.

The rearrangement joins TRBV5-8 to TRBJ2-7; TRBD2 might be the D (6 bases). Between the trimmed V and J ends, which lost 2 bases and 0 bases, there was a span of 6 bases. This CDR3 is built from 13 residues. CDR1 and CDR2 from the germline V gene are SGHTS and YDEGEE. The CDR3 sequence: CASSFGSSYEQYF. DNA for the CDR3: TGTGCCAGCAGCTTCGGGAGCTCCTACGAGCAGTACTTC.

This chain joins TRBV1 and TRBJ2-1; the table's D call TRBD2 went unverified against the DNA. TRBV1 is a documented pseudogene. The CDR3 loop spans 17 amino acids. The CDR3 is CTSSQGGPSGDYNEQFF. The CDR3 DNA reads as TGCACCAGCAGCCAGGGGGGACCTAGCGGGGACTACAATGAGCAGTTCTTC.

This sequence joins TRBV4-3 and TRBJ1-6; 7 bases match TRBD1. There are 17 residues in the CDR3. J gave up 10 bases and V 3 bases, and 15 bases lay outside the gene matches. Germline CDR1 and CDR2: LGHNA and YSLEER. DNA for the CDR3: TGCGCCAGCAGCCAGGCTGGTGAGGGGGCTTGGGGGTCACCCCTCCACTTT. Amino acids: CASSQAGEGAWGSPLHF.

The chain combines TRBV7-9 with TRBJ2-2, with D perhaps TRBD2 (7 bases). The CDR3 runs 17 residues. Trimming took 5 bases from V and 6 from J, leaving 22 bases between them. Germline V lookup: CDR1 SEHNR, CDR2 FQNEAQ (reference sequence). CDR3 nucleotides: TGTGCCAGCAGCGCCGGAGGCGGGGGCCCTGTCCCCGGGGAGCTGTTTTTT. It yields the protein CASSAGGGGPVPGELFF.

The chain has TRBV10-3 and TRBJ1-6, with 7 bases matching TRBD1. Trimming at V came to 10 bases and at J to 10 bases, leaving 7 bases not matched to a gene. Germline V gene lookup returns CDR1 ENHRY and CDR2 SYGVKD. The CDR3 extends over 12 amino acids. The CDR3 region is CATSTGQSPLHF. DNA of the CDR3: TGTGCCACTTCGACAGGGCAATCACCCCTCCACTTT.

This sequence joins TRBV30 and TRBJ2-1; the match to TRBD1 covers 8 bases. The length of the CDR3 is 13 residues. The V gene's germline CDR1 is GTSNPN and CDR2 SVGIG (reference sequence). The junction had 6 bases not matched to a gene; V was cut back by 8 bases and J by 3 bases. This chain's CDR3 is CAQGQGLYNEQFF. The CDR3 DNA is TGTGCCCAAGGACAGGGCCTCTACAATGAGCAGTTCTTC.

The V gene is TRBV7-9, the J gene TRBJ2-1; 7 nucleotides agree with TRBD2. The V and J ends lost 5 bases and 4 bases, in that order; junction bases with no gene match: 8. Germline CDR1 and CDR2: SEHNR and FQNEAQ (reference sequence). This CDR3 has 15 residues. In nucleotides, the CDR3 is TGTGCCAGCAGCATACCGGGACTACCATACAATGAGCAGTTCTTC. Protein product: CASSIPGLPYNEQFF.

V and J are TRBV11-2 and TRBJ2-3; 7 bases map to TRBD1. CDR1 and CDR2 from the germline V gene are SGHAT and FQNNGV. V shed 5 bases and J 0 bases; nucleotides not matched to a gene: 2. The length of the CDR3 is 14 residues. The DNA for the CDR3 is TGTGCCAGCAGCCAGGACAGGAGCACAGATACGCAGTATTTT. Protein sequence: CASSQDRSTDTQYF. Complete variable domain (other parts from reference TRBV11-2 and TRBJ2-3): EAGVAQSPRYKIIEKRQSVAFWCNPISGHATLYWYQQILGQGPKLLIQFQNNGVVDDSQLPKDRFSAERLKGVDSTLKIQPAKLEDSAVYLCASSQDRSTDTQYFGPGTRLTVL.

The chain joins TRBV10-2 to TRBJ2-1, with TRBD1 matching over 9 bases. Germline CDR1 WSHSY, CDR2 SAAADI. Trimming cost V 7 bases and J 5 bases; bases outside gene matches: 9. The CDR3 totals 15 residues. The CDR3 protein is CASNRGQGRHNEQFF. In DNA form, the CDR3 reads TGCGCCAGCAACCGGGGACAGGGAAGACACAATGAGCAGTTCTTC.

The chain joins TRBV30 to TRBJ1-5; D gene ambiguous. Germline assignment: CDR1 GTSNPN and CDR2 SVGIG (reference sequence). V was cut by 7 bases and J by 6 bases, with 16 bases left in between. The CDR3 is made up of 13 amino acids. CDR3 in amino acids: CAFTGSGGQPQHF. The CDR3 DNA reads as TGTGCCTTTACGGGATCAGGAGGTCAGCCCCAGCATTTT. The variable domain in full, completed from reference TRBV30 and TRBJ1-5, reads SQTIHQWPATLVQPVGSPLSLECTVEGTSNPNLYWYRQAAGRGLQLLFYSVGIGQISSEVPQNLSASRPQDRQFILSSKKLLLSDSGFYLCAFTGSGGQPQHFGDGTRLSIL.

The chain recombines TRBV19 with TRBJ2-2; tentatively, D is TRBD1 (6 bases). This CDR3 spans 13 amino acids. V was clipped by 8 bases and J by 9 bases, with 16 bases between them. Germline V gene lookup returns CDR1 LNHDA and CDR2 SQIVND (reference sequence). DNA of the CDR3: TGTGCCAGTTCGGACAGCCACGGCCGGGAGCTGTTTTTT. Its translation: CASSDSHGRELFF.

The V and J genes are TRBV7-9 and TRBJ2-1, with 13 bases fitting TRBD2. With V trimmed by 4 bases and J by 3 bases, 3 bases remained unmatched. CDR3 size: 16 residues. Germline V gives CDR1 SEHNR, CDR2 FQNEAQ (reference sequence). The CDR3 sequence: CASSSGLAGVYNEQFF. DNA of the CDR3: TGTGCCAGCAGCTCCGGACTAGCGGGGGTCTACAATGAGCAGTTCTTC.

This clone was seen only once. The chain uses TRBV7-2 and TRBJ1-2; no clear D. Germline V gene lookup returns CDR1 SGHTA and CDR2 FQGNSA. The CDR3 is 13 residues long. Trimming stripped 5 bases from V and 6 bases from J, with 13 bases between. The CDR3 nucleotides are TGTGCCAGCAGCCAAGACCCCGCGGATGGCTACACCTTC. This sequence encodes CASSQDPADGYTF.

This clone appeared once. This chain links TRBV5-1 with TRBJ2-1; possibly TRBD1 for D (5 bases). Per germline, CDR1 SGHRS and CDR2 YFSETQ. This CDR3 is built from 14 residues. V lost 1 base and J lost 4, with 9 bases in between. The CDR3 bases are TGCGCCAGCAGCTTGCAGGGCAGTTACAATGAGCAGTTCTTC. The encoded protein is CASSLQGSYNEQFF.

This rearrangement joins TRBV5-1 to TRBJ2-2; weak D call: TRBD2 (6 bases). Trimming took 0 bases from V and 7 from J, leaving 13 bases between them. This CDR3 has 15 amino acids. Germline CDR1 is SGHRS and CDR2 is YFSETQ. CDR3 sequence (DNA): TGCGCCAGCAGCTTGGCTGGAGGGTGGAACGGGGAGCTGTTTTTT. It specifies CASSLAGGWNGELFF.

The chain is built from TRBV28 and TRBJ1-3, with 8 bases identical to TRBD1. The germline gives CDR1 MDHEN, CDR2 SYDVKM. V was clipped by 2 bases and J by 0 bases; unmatched bases: 3. This CDR3 is 16 amino acids long. CDR3 residues: CASSLGTGVSGNTIYF. The CDR3 DNA reads TGTGCCAGCAGTTTAGGGACAGGAGTCTCTGGAAACACCATATATTTT.

The rearrangement links TRBV6-6 to TRBJ2-3; 8 positions match TRBD1. The germline gives CDR1 MNHNY, CDR2 SVGAGI (reference sequence). The CDR3 is 14 residues long. V was clipped by 4 bases and J by 4 bases; unmatched bases: 4. The CDR3 protein is CASSFDRGSDTQYF. For the CDR3, the DNA is TGTGCCAGCAGTTTTGACAGGGGTTCAGATACGCAGTATTTT.

In its sample, this clone was seen once. The rearrangement joins TRBV4-3 to TRBJ1-4; possible D gene TRBD1, 5 bases. V was cut by 3 bases and J by 8 bases, with 13 bases left in between. Germline V gene sequence: CDR1 LGHNA, CDR2 YSLEER. This CDR3 is built from 14 residues. The CDR3 here is CASSQDQDREKLFF. DNA of the CDR3: TGCGCCAGCAGCCAGGATCAAGACAGAGAAAAACTGTTTTTT.

The chain combines TRBV7-9 with TRBJ2-5, with TRBD1 matching 7 bases. The germline gives CDR1 SEHNR, CDR2 FQNEAQ (reference sequence). The CDR3 sequence is 15 residues long. The ends lost 5 bases at V and 0 bases at J; junction bases unmatched: 6. CDR3 region: CASSPTTGDQETQYF. The CDR3 bases are TGTGCCAGCAGCCCAACCACAGGGGACCAAGAGACCCAGTACTTC.

The chain carries TRBV5-6 and TRBJ2-7; maybe TRBD1 (5 bases). Trimming shortened V by 4 bases and J by 3 bases, and 20 bases separated the two germline ends. This CDR3 spans 16 amino acids. Germline CDR1 and CDR2: SGHDT and YYEEEE. The CDR3 loop reads CASSPRWGPGSYEQYF. The CDR3 DNA reads as TGTGCCAGCAGCCCGAGATGGGGCCCAGGTAGCTACGAGCAGTACTTC.

This rearrangement joins TRBV6-5 to TRBJ1-2; possibly TRBD1 for D (5 bases). V gave up 6 bases and J gave up 3 bases, with 14 bases separating them. Germline V gene lookup returns CDR1 MNHEY and CDR2 SVGAGI. The CDR3 consists of 14 residues. CDR3 protein: CASRGVGEDYGYTF. The DNA of the CDR3 is TGTGCCAGCAGGGGAGTGGGGGAGGACTATGGCTACACCTTC.